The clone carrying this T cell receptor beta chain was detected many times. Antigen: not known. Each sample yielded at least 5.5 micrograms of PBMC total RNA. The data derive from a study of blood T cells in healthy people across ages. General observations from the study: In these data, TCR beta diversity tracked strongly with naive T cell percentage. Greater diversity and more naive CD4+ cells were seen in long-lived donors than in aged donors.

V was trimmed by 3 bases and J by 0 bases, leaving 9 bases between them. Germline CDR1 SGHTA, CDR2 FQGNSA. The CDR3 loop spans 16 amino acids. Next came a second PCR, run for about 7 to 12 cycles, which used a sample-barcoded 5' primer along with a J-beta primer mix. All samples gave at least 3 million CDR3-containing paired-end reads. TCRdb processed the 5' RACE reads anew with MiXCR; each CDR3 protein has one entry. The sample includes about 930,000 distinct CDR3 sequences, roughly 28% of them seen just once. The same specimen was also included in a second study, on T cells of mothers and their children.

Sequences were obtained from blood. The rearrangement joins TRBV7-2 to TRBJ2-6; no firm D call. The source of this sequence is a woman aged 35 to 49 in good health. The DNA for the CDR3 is TGTGCCAGCAGCTTCAGCCCGGTCTCTGGGGCCAACGTCCTGACTTTC. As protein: CASSFSPVSGANVLTF.